These T cell receptor beta chains were read from a single sample in a study of shared clonotypes between healthy human individuals. Clones were read by immunoSEQ multiplex PCR, and TCRdb kept only the in-frame ones, dropping some. This sample carries 550,000 to 800,000 clones, around 90% of them seen once, and the ten largest clones take approximately 35%. The sample consisted of memory CD8+ T cells from PBMCs. The receptors were gathered from a man younger than 30 in good health. Some clones in this sample may be carry-over from other donors' samples. Each CDR3 is given with its conserved first and last residue. The order of the fields is CDR3 length, J gene, V gene, CDR3 protein.

length: 16; J: TRBJ2-6; V: TRBV4-1; CDR3: CASSPRKPPGANVLTF
length: 12; J: TRBJ1-1; V: TRBV28; CDR3: CASSLGPVEAFF
length: 15; J: TRBJ1-1; V: TRBV29-1; CDR3: CSVESLDRGHTEAFF
length: 16; J: TRBJ1-1; V: TRBV21-1; CDR3: CASSKPEQGPGTEAFF
length: 12; J: TRBJ1-2; V: TRBV5-6; CDR3: CASSLVGEGYTF
length: 17; J: TRBJ1-4; V: TRBV11-2; CDR3: CASSLDRRDRGFEKLFF
length: 15; J: TRBJ2-3; V: TRBV6-4; CDR3: CASSGLAGEGDTQYF
length: 13; J: TRBJ1-1; V: TRBV28; CDR3: CASSLWSNTEAFF
length: 15; J: TRBJ1-1; V: TRBV6-1; CDR3: CASSEVRDGNTEAFF
length: 12; J: TRBJ1-1; V: TRBV5-1; CDR3: CASSLTNTEAFF
length: 17; J: TRBJ2-3; V: TRBV7-6; CDR3: CASREGQGVSFTDTQYF
length: 12; J: TRBJ2-7; V: TRBV7-9; CDR3: CASSSDVVEQYF
length: 15; J: TRBJ2-7; V: TRBV19; CDR3: CASSIRRNGPYEQYF
length: 15; J: TRBJ1-4; V: TRBV13; CDR3: CASSLGAATNEKLFF
length: 14; J: TRBJ2-7; V: TRBV28; CDR3: CASNDSASPYEQYF
length: 14; J: TRBJ2-7; V: TRBV5-6; CDR3: CASSLSGTGYEQYF
length: 14; J: TRBJ1-5; V: TRBV6-5; CDR3: CASSFAGGNQPQHF
length: 12; J: TRBJ2-7; V: TRBV7-9; CDR3: CASSSQGGEQYF
length: 15; J: TRBJ1-1; V: TRBV30; CDR3: CAWSLLAEGITEAFF
length: 14; J: TRBJ1-4; V: TRBV9; CDR3: CASSAGGEDEKLFF
length: 16; J: TRBJ2-3; V: TRBV28; CDR3: CASSLISVSSTDTQYF
length: 18; J: TRBJ2-7; V: TRBV4-2; CDR3: CASSQELASGTETYEQYF
length: 14; J: TRBJ2-7; V: TRBV28; CDR3: CASRGGRANYEQYF
length: 15; J: TRBJ2-7; V: TRBV6-1; CDR3: CASSRQGKRADEQYF
length: 16; J: TRBJ1-3; V: TRBV28; CDR3: CASGSRAIYSGNTIYF
length: 15; J: TRBJ2-1; V: TRBV6-1; CDR3: CASSGAGDVYNEQFF
length: 16; J: TRBJ1-5; V: TRBV27; CDR3: CASSLSRAGGNQPQHF
length: 14; J: TRBJ2-1; V: TRBV9; CDR3: CASSPGTLPNEQFF
length: 13; J: TRBJ2-1; V: TRBV6-5; CDR3: CASGVDGYNEQFF
length: 16; J: TRBJ2-5; V: TRBV4-2; CDR3: CASSQVKGLAWETQYF
length: 15; J: TRBJ1-5; V: TRBV11-2; CDR3: CASSRDRGSSQPQHF
length: 14; J: TRBJ1-4; V: TRBV10-3; CDR3: CAISGGTRNEKLFF
length: 15; J: TRBJ2-5; V: TRBV7-9; CDR3: CASSLVPTAQETQYF
length: 16; J: TRBJ2-5; V: TRBV6-4; CDR3: CASSDSLGGSQETQYF
length: 16; J: TRBJ1-4; V: TRBV4-1; CDR3: CASSQGAQWDSEKLFF
length: 14; J: TRBJ1-5; V: TRBV19; CDR3: CASSAYSRGQPQHF
length: 17; J: TRBJ2-1; V: TRBV9; CDR3: CASSVGSRQGFLDEQFF
length: 15; J: TRBJ2-1; V: TRBV7-3; CDR3: CASSNSGGSYNEQFF
length: 15; J: TRBJ2-1; V: TRBV4-1; CDR3: CASSQERKPYNEQFF
length: 14; J: TRBJ2-3; V: TRBV13; CDR3: CASTWRGNTDTQYF
length: 15; J: TRBJ2-7; V: TRBV27; CDR3: CASSLRPLEANEQYF